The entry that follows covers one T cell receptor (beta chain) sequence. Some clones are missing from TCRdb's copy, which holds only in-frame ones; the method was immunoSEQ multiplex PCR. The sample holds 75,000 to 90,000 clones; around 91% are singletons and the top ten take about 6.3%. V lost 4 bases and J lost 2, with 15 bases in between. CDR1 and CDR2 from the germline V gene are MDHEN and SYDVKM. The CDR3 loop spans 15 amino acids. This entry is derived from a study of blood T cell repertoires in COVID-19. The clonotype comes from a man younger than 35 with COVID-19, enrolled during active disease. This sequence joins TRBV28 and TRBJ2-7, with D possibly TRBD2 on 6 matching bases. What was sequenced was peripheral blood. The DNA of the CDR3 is TGTGCCAGCAGTTCCCACGGGAGTCTCACCTACGAGCAGTACTTC. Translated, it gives CASSSHGSLTYEQYF.